This T cell receptor beta chain emerged from a study of blood T cells in healthy people across ages. A second about 7 to 11 cycle PCR used barcoded and J-beta primers. TCRdb analysed the 5' RACE reads with MiXCR anew, one entry per CDR3 protein. The sample shows about 680,000 distinct CDR3 sequences, about half of them seen only once. There are a few counts of this clonotype. A read error may produce the germline difference seen at one junction end. Input material: blood. This TCR was recovered from a woman in her fifties or sixties in good health.

CDR3 coding DNA: TGTGCCAGCAGCATACCGGGACTGGGCTACGGGCAGTACTTC. It yields the protein CASSIPGLGYGQYF. V usage is TRBV7-2 and J usage is TRBJ2-7; TRBD2 is a possible D gene (6 bases). The CDR3 has 14 residues. CDR1 is SGHTA, CDR2 FQGNSA, per germline.